The present T cell receptor beta chain was sequenced within a study of cytomegalovirus exposure and HLA in healthy donors. The CDR3 spans 15 residues. Looked up from germline, CDR1 is ENHRY and CDR2 is SYGVKD. Trimming removed 4 bases at V and 4 bases at J, with 11 bases between. The PCR ran on 60 Vbeta and 13 Jbeta primers. Measured with immunoSEQ multiplex PCR; TCRdb has only the in-frame clones, and not every one. The data show approximately 110,000 clones, 70% seen once. The sequencing input was PBMCs. The chain links TRBV10-3 to TRBJ1-6; D unresolved. The receptor was isolated from a young man in good health and CMV-seropositive. In DNA form, the CDR3 reads TGTGCCATCAGTGTAGGCGACACGTATAATTCACCCCTCCACTTT. Its translation is CAISVGDTYNSPLHF.